The 21 T cell receptor beta chains reported below all come from one sample, sequenced in a study of blood T cell repertoires in COVID-19. Generated by immunoSEQ multiplex PCR, the TCRdb table keeps only in-frame clones and is missing some. The data show over 120,000 clones, over 70% seen once. Sequenced sample: peripheral blood. The receptor set was obtained from a man in his sixties or seventies who had recovered from COVID-19.

This chain links TRBV5-6 with TRBJ2-3; the match to TRBD2 covers 7 bases. V was clipped by 4 bases and J by 3 bases; unmatched bases: 8. The V gene's germline CDR1 is SGHDT and CDR2 YYEEEE. The CDR3 is made up of 15 amino acids. The CDR3 sequence is CASSPRGGATDTQYF. The CDR3 DNA reads TGTGCCAGCAGCCCGAGGGGAGGGGCGACAGATACGCAGTATTTT.

The V call is TRBV29-1, the J call TRBJ2-7; D possibly corresponds to TRBD1 (6 bases). Germline assignment: CDR1 SQVTM and CDR2 ANQGSEA. The germline V and J ends were trimmed by 7 bases and 0 bases, with 10 bases remaining between them. The CDR3 covers 12 residues. The CDR3 region is CSASTGSYEQYF. As DNA, the CDR3 is TGCAGCGCCTCGACAGGCTCCTACGAGCAGTACTTC.

The V gene is TRBV10-2, the J gene TRBJ2-2, with D possibly being TRBD2 (5 bases). The V gene's germline CDR1 is WSHSY and CDR2 SAAADI. CDR3 size: 16 residues. V was clipped by 7 bases and J by 1 base, with 16 bases between them. The CDR3 sequence: CASTGGLALNTGELFF. In DNA, the CDR3 is TGCGCCAGCACGGGTGGGTTAGCGTTGAACACCGGGGAGCTGTTTTTT.

The chain carries TRBV7-9 and TRBJ2-1, with TRBD1 matching over 7 bases. The J segment lost 6 bases and the V segment lost 1 base, leaving 6 bases of the junction unmatched. This CDR3 comprises 15 residues. CDR1 and CDR2 from the germline V gene are SEHNR and FQNEAQ (reference sequence). The CDR3 loop reads CASSLGLGTVNEQFF. The CDR3 nucleotides read TGTGCCAGCAGCTTAGGTCTCGGGACAGTCAATGAGCAGTTCTTC.

The chain links TRBV30 to TRBJ2-7; a weak D match, TRBD2 (5 bases). Germline CDR1 GTSNPN, CDR2 SVGIG (reference sequence). CDR3 length: 14 amino acids. V gave up 0 bases and J gave up 5 bases, with 14 bases separating them. CDR3: CAWSVSAGVNEQYF. The CDR3 DNA reads TGTGCCTGGAGTGTATCGGCCGGGGTAAACGAGCAGTACTTC.

The chain is built from TRBV6-5 and TRBJ2-7, with D unclear. The length of the CDR3 is 14 residues. Trimming removed 1 base from V and 2 bases from J, with 9 bases in between. Germline V lookup: CDR1 MNHEY, CDR2 SVGAGI. The CDR3 DNA is TGTGCCAGCAGTTACTTTGTAGATGCCTACGAGCAGTACTTC. Encoded protein: CASSYFVDAYEQYF.

This sequence joins TRBV6-5 and TRBJ2-2; TRBD1 is a possible D gene (6 bases). Germline assignment: CDR1 MNHEY and CDR2 SVGAGI. V lost 8 bases and J lost 3, with 10 bases in between. The CDR3 contains 13 residues. This CDR3 is CASGRQDTGELFF. Here the CDR3 DNA reads TGTGCCAGCGGGAGACAGGACACCGGGGAGCTGTTTTTT.

The rearrangement links TRBV28 to TRBJ2-7; D call uncertain. This CDR3 comprises 15 residues. V was cut by 6 bases and J by 5 bases, with 20 bases left in between. Germline V lookup: CDR1 MDHEN, CDR2 SYDVKM. CDR3 sequence (DNA): TGTGCCAGCAGACAAGACCCCACCCGGGTTGACGAGCAGTACTTC. This codes for CASRQDPTRVDEQYF. Looking up the rest from reference TRBV28 and TRBJ2-7 gives the full variable domain: DVKVTQSSRYLVKRTGEKVFLECVQDMDHENMFWYRQDPGLGLRLIYFSYDVKMKEKGDIPEGYSVSREKKERFSLILESASTNQTSMYLCASRQDPTRVDEQYFGPGTRLTVT.

The chain joins TRBV12-3 or TRBV12-4 to TRBJ2-7; D call uncertain. The V and J ends lost 3 bases and 2 bases respectively, with 8 bases between them. The CDR3 sequence is 13 residues long. The CDR3 loop is CASSLQVTYEQYF. The DNA for the CDR3 is TGTGCCAGCAGTTTGCAGGTGACCTACGAGCAGTACTTC.

The chain has TRBV5-1 and TRBJ1-1; D unresolved. There are 13 residues in the CDR3. In germline, CDR1 is SGHRS, CDR2 YFSETQ. The ends were cut back, 6 bases at V and 1 base at J, with 10 bases in the middle. CDR3 sequence: CASTLMANTEAFF. The CDR3, as DNA: TGCGCCAGCACGTTGATGGCGAACACTGAAGCTTTCTTT.

V is TRBV23-1 and J is TRBJ2-7; TRBD1 matches at 9 bases. TRBV23-1 belongs to the ORF category, with a function that is uncertain. J gave up 5 bases and V 6 bases, and 8 bases lay outside the gene matches. This CDR3 is built from 14 residues. CDR3 DNA sequence: TGCGCCAGCAGCGGGGGACAGGGTGGGGACGAGCAGTACTTC. This encodes CASSGGQGGDEQYF.

V gene TRBV5-6 combines with J gene TRBJ2-2, with 7 nucleotides matching TRBD2. This CDR3 is built from 16 residues. Trimming took 1 base from V and 7 from J; bases not matched to a gene: 10. Germline V gene data show CDR1 as SGHDT and CDR2 as YYEEEE. CDR3 coding DNA: TGTGCCAGCAGCTTGTTCGCGGGAGAAACGGTCGGGGAGCTGTTTTTT. Translating it yields CASSLFAGETVGELFF.

The J gene is TRBJ2-1, the V gene TRBV27; the match to TRBD2 covers 12 bases. The CDR3 spans 15 residues. J lost 9 bases, V lost 5 bases, and 8 bases had no gene match. CDR1 MNHEY and CDR2 SMNVEV come from the germline V gene (reference sequence). As DNA, the CDR3 is TGTGCCAGCAGTCCGAGACTAGCGGGGGTCTTTGAGCAGTTCTTC. It is translated as CASSPRLAGVFEQFF.

V usage is TRBV5-4 and J usage is TRBJ1-5; TRBD1 is a possible D gene (6 bases). Trimming stripped 4 bases from V and 0 bases from J, with 14 bases between. Germline CDR1 and CDR2: SGHNT and YYREEE (reference sequence). There are 16 residues in the CDR3. This CDR3 is CASSTGGGDSNQPQHF. The CDR3 nucleotides read TGTGCCAGCAGCACCGGAGGGGGGGATAGCAATCAGCCCCAGCATTTT.

This sequence joins TRBV7-6 and TRBJ2-3; D is possibly TRBD2 (6 bases). The CDR3 covers 17 residues. Trimming stripped 2 bases from V and 0 bases from J, with 15 bases between. Germline values: CDR1 SGHVS, CDR2 FNYEAQ. The DNA of the CDR3 is TGTGCCAGCAGCTTACGGGGGAGAGGGACTAGCACAGATACGCAGTATTTT. Its translation: CASSLRGRGTSTDTQYF.

The chain employs TRBV10-3 and TRBJ2-3, with D perhaps matching TRBD1 (6 bases). The CDR3 contains 13 residues. The V end was cut by 8 bases, the J end by 5 bases, with 14 bases between. The germline V gene has CDR1 ENHRY and CDR2 SYGVKD. The CDR3 region has the DNA TGTGCCATCGAGGCAGGGGAAGGAGATACGCAGTATTTT. It is translated as CAIEAGEGDTQYF.

This clone was seen at least ten times. J is TRBJ2-1 and V is TRBV4-1; D is perhaps TRBD1 (5 bases). Germline CDR1 is MGHRA and CDR2 is YSYEKL. V was pared by 1 base and J by 0 bases, with 10 bases between. The CDR3 runs 16 residues. For the CDR3, the DNA is TGCGCCAGCAGCCAAGTGGACATAATCTCCTACAATGAGCAGTTCTTC. Amino acids: CASSQVDIISYNEQFF.

This chain links TRBV2 with TRBJ2-2; TRBD2 might be the D (6 bases). The CDR3 length is 14 residues. Between the trimmed V and J ends, which lost 5 bases and 6 bases, there was a span of 13 bases. Germline V gene sequence: CDR1 SNHLY, CDR2 FYNNEI. CDR3: CASSPLERAGELFF. The CDR3 nucleotides are TGTGCCAGCAGTCCTCTAGAGCGGGCCGGGGAGCTGTTTTTT.

The chain couples TRBV7-3 to TRBJ2-3; D possibly corresponds to TRBD2 (6 bases). V was clipped by 7 bases and J by 8 bases, with 10 bases between them. This CDR3 contains 11 residues. The germline gives CDR1 SGHTA, CDR2 FQGTGA. For the CDR3, the DNA is TGTGCCAGCACCAAGGAGGGTACGCAGTATTTT. Residues: CASTKEGTQYF.

V usage is TRBV10-1 and J usage is TRBJ2-7; maybe TRBD1 (6 bases). Looked up from germline, CDR1 is WNHNN and CDR2 is SYGVQD (reference sequence). V was clipped by 2 bases and J by 7 bases, with 12 bases between them. The CDR3 consists of 13 residues. DNA of the CDR3: TGCGCCAGCAGTGAGCGGATAGGGGGTGAGCAGTACTTC. It translates to CASSERIGGEQYF.

The V and J genes are TRBV10-3 and TRBJ2-7; tentative D call: TRBD2 (5 bases). CDR1 and CDR2 from the germline V gene are ENHRY and SYGVKD. The length of the CDR3 is 14 residues. V lost 0 bases and J lost 1, with 7 bases in between. This chain's CDR3 is CAISESRESYEQYF. DNA of the CDR3: TGTGCCATCAGTGAGTCGAGGGAGTCCTACGAGCAGTACTTC.